Shown below are 13 T cell receptor beta chains from a single sample sequenced in a study of spatial heterogeneity in lung cancer. Indicated time point: sample taken at primary tumor resection. Each CDR3 protein is one row after TCRdb ran MiXCR on the 5' RACE reads. The sample has fewer than 3,500 distinct CDR3 sequences, around 19% seen once. The material was normal lung tissue next to the tumor, obtained at surgery. These receptors all come from a male donor with early-stage non-small cell lung cancer.

Sample share makes this clonotype medium-sized (0.01 to 0.1%). The chain uses TRBV3-1 and TRBJ1-4; D is uncertain. Germline V gene lookup returns CDR1 LGHDT and CDR2 YNNKEL (reference sequence). CDR3 length equals 15 residues. With 4 bases removed from V and 5 bases from J, the gap between germline ends came to 14 bases. CDR3 DNA: TGTGCCAGCAGCCCCCTGGGGAACGAGAATGAAAAACTGTTTTTT. Amino acid sequence: CASSPLGNENEKLFF.

This clonotype was seen just once. The chain uses TRBV5-1 and TRBJ2-4; D may match TRBD1 or TRBD2 (5 bases each). Per germline, CDR1 SGHRS and CDR2 YFSETQ. The CDR3 length is 13 residues. Trimming removed 2 bases at V and 6 bases at J, with 9 bases between. In DNA, the CDR3 is TGCGCCAGCAGCTTAGGGGAGCCAAACATTCAGTACTTC. It specifies CASSLGEPNIQYF.

By share of the sample, this clonotype is medium-sized. The rearrangement uses TRBV2 and TRBJ2-2; D may be TRBD2 (5 bases). Germline CDR1 reads SNHLY; CDR2 reads FYNNEI. V was trimmed by 6 bases and J by 6 bases, leaving 5 bases between them. The CDR3 covers 11 residues. This CDR3 reads CASSGAGELFF. The CDR3, as DNA: TGTGCCAGCAGCGGGGCCGGGGAGCTGTTTTTT.

This clonotype ranks as medium-sized (0.01 to 0.1%). This sequence joins TRBV5-4 and TRBJ2-3; D is possibly TRBD1 (7 bases). The CDR3 is 16 amino acids. Germline V CDR1 and CDR2: SGHNT, YYREEE (reference sequence). The V gene lost 4 bases and the J gene lost 1 base, with 16 bases spanning the gap. This CDR3 is CASSPQGGSGTDTQYF. CDR3 nucleotide sequence: TGTGCCAGCAGCCCTCAGGGGGGTTCGGGCACAGATACGCAGTATTTT.

In this sample, this clonotype is medium-sized. The chain carries TRBV12-3 or TRBV12-4 and TRBJ2-3; a weak D match, TRBD2 (5 bases). V was cut by 7 bases and J by 0 bases, with 11 bases left in between. The CDR3 loop spans 14 amino acids. DNA for the CDR3: TGTGCCAGCACTCAAGCGGCAAGCACAGATACGCAGTATTTT. It is translated as CASTQAASTDTQYF.

By share, this clonotype counts as medium-sized (0.01 to 0.1%). The chain uses TRBV6-1 and TRBJ1-4, with unresolved D. Germline values: CDR1 MNHNS, CDR2 SASEGT. V was cut by 7 bases and J by 1 base, with 13 bases left in between. CDR3 length: 15 residues. The chain's CDR3 is CASTPGFGTNEKLFF. The CDR3 DNA follows: TGTGCCAGCACCCCGGGGTTCGGAACTAATGAAAAACTGTTTTTT.

The chain carries TRBV9 and TRBJ2-2; D may match TRBD1 or TRBD2 (5 bases each). The CDR3 runs 16 residues. Germline V CDR1 and CDR2: SGDLS, YYNGEE. The V end lost 4 bases, the J end lost 0 bases, and 13 bases lay between the germline ends. In DNA, the CDR3 is TGTGCCAGCAGCCCCGGGACGGTAGCGAACACCGGGGAGCTGTTTTTT. As protein: CASSPGTVANTGELFF.

Sample share makes this clonotype medium-sized. V usage is TRBV6-6 and J usage is TRBJ2-6; 8 nucleotides align to TRBD1. Germline V gene lookup returns CDR1 MNHNY and CDR2 SVGAGI (reference sequence). With V trimmed by 0 bases and J by 0 bases, 4 bases remained unmatched. This CDR3 is 18 amino acids long. As DNA, the CDR3 is TGTGCCAGCAGTTACTCGGACAGGGACCCCTCTGGGGCCAACGTCCTGACTTTC. It is translated as CASSYSDRDPSGANVLTF.

By sample fraction, this clonotype is medium-sized (0.01 to 0.1%). The chain carries TRBV7-2 and TRBJ2-4, with D possibly TRBD2 on 6 matching bases. Germline lookup yields CDR1 SGHTA and CDR2 FQGNSA. This CDR3 region has 13 residues. V was shortened by 7 bases and J by 5 bases, with 12 bases between the two germline ends. CDR3 nucleotides: TGTGCCAGCAAAAGGCCGGGGGAAAACATTCAGTACTTC. Translating gives CASKRPGENIQYF.

This clonotype is deemed medium-sized. V gene TRBV12-3 or TRBV12-4 combines with J gene TRBJ2-4, with a weak D call TRBD1 (6 bases). The CDR3 is made up of 17 amino acids. The V end lost 5 bases, the J end lost 1 base, and 18 bases lay between the germline ends. CDR3 sequence (DNA): TGTGCCAGCAGTCCCGGGACATTGGTCCAGGCCAAAAACATTCAGTACTTC. Translating gives CASSPGTLVQAKNIQYF.

This clonotype is deemed medium-sized. The rearrangement joins TRBV20-1 to TRBJ2-7; perhaps TRBD1 as D (6 bases). Between the trimmed V and J ends, which lost 5 bases and 6 bases, there was a span of 8 bases. The germline gives CDR1 DFQATT, CDR2 SNEGSKA (reference sequence). The CDR3 loop spans 10 amino acids. CDR3 sequence: CSASGAEQYF. Here the CDR3 DNA reads TGCAGTGCTTCAGGGGCCGAGCAGTACTTC.

This clonotype appeared a few times. V gene TRBV7-9 combines with J gene TRBJ2-7, with D perhaps TRBD1 (5 bases). The CDR3 is made up of 15 amino acids. V was shortened by 3 bases and J by 4 bases, with 16 bases between the two germline ends. Germline CDR1 reads SEHNR; CDR2 reads FQNEAQ (reference sequence). Here the CDR3 DNA reads TGTGCCAGCAGCTTGAAGGCAGGGTGGGTGTACGAGCAGTACTTC. Protein: CASSLKAGWVYEQYF. The full variable domain, completed using reference TRBV7-9 and TRBJ2-7, is DTGVSQNPRHKITKRGQNVTFRCDPISEHNRLYWYRQTLGQGPEFLTYFQNEAQLEKSRLLSDRFSAERPKGSFSTLEIQRTEQGDSAMYLCASSLKAGWVYEQYFGPGTRLTVT.

This clonotype is medium-sized. The chain couples TRBV3-1 to TRBJ2-1; 8 positions match TRBD2. V lost 0 bases, J lost 6 bases, and 4 bases stayed unmatched. The V gene's germline CDR1 is LGHDT and CDR2 YNNKEL (reference sequence). This CDR3 region has 15 residues. The CDR3 loop is CASSQDAAGGNEQFF. CDR3 DNA sequence: TGTGCCAGCAGCCAAGATGCGGCGGGGGGCAATGAGCAGTTCTTC.